This T cell receptor beta chain is from a study of T-cell memory formation after mild COVID-19. Study context: Largely donor-specific sequence clusters came from a couple of donors. Study conclusions and caveats: Clones that contracted clustered mainly in CM and EM if CD4+ and in EMRA if CD8+. Memory cells collected pre-infection included some clones that later responded, suggesting cross-reactive memory joined.

On this clonotype: Antigen: not known.

Using constant-segment primers, 5'RACE produced TCR alpha and TCR beta cDNA libraries carrying sample barcodes and UMIs. TCRdb processed the 5' RACE reads anew with MiXCR; each CDR3 protein has one entry. The table shows 400,000 or so distinct CDR3 sequences, with 15% to 25% occurring only once. The germline V gene has CDR1 MNHNS and CDR2 SASEGT. The length of the CDR3 is 15 residues. The trim removed 4 bases at V and 0 bases at J, leaving 2 bases unmatched. The source of this sequence is an adult woman who had mild COVID-19 (a few samples of this study predate the infection). Cell type and time point are not known. The genes are TRBV6-1 and TRBJ2-1, with TRBD1 matching 8 bases. The source material was PBMCs or a T cell subset sorted from them (not recorded which). CDR3 in amino acids: CASSVTGGSYNEQFF. The CDR3 region has the DNA TGTGCCAGCAGTGTCACAGGGGGCTCCTACAATGAGCAGTTCTTC.